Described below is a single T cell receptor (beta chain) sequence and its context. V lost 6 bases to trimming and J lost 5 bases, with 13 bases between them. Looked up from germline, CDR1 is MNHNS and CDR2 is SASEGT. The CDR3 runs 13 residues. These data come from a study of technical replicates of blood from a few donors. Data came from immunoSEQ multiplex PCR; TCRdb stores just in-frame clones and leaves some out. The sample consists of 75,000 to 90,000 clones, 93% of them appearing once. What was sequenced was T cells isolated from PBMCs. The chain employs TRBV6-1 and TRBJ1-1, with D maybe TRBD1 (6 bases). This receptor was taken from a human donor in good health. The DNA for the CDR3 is TGTGCCAGCAGACGGGACAAGTGGACTGAAGCTTTCTTT. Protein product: CASRRDKWTEAFF.